What follows are 12 T cell receptor beta chains derived from one specimen sequenced in a study of T-cell reconstitution after alpha-beta-depleted transplantation in children. Preparation of the TCRbeta library was carried out with unique molecular identifiers. Via MiXCR, TCRdb re-called the PCR reads, giving one row per CDR3 protein. Found here are a few hundred thousand distinct CDR3 sequences, 10% of them singletons; the top ten hold around 2.5%. The sample in question was PBMCs from the stem cell graft donor, obtained from the stem cell graft. These receptors were taken from a human donor who donated a stem cell graft to a child with acute lymphoblastic leukemia.

With respect to this clonotype: Since a much larger clone is just one base distant, this may be a read error. This chain uses TRBV6-4 with TRBJ2-3; 7 positions agree with TRBD1. The CDR3 runs 14 residues. The germline V gene has CDR1 MRHNA and CDR2 SNTAGT. CDR3 DNA: TGTGCCAGCCGACAGGGAAGTGAGAGGGATATGCAGTATTTT. This sequence encodes CASRQGSERDMQYF.

The chain combines TRBV4-1 with TRBJ2-5; no clear D gene. CDR1 and CDR2 (germline): MGHRA, YSYEKL. This CDR3 spans 16 amino acids. V lost 1 base and J 0 bases, leaving 12 bases between the germline ends. CDR3 amino acids: CASSQGMLGNQETQYF. For the CDR3, the DNA is TGCGCCAGCAGCCAAGGGATGTTGGGGAACCAAGAGACCCAGTACTTC.

The V gene is TRBV7-2, the J gene TRBJ2-1; tentatively, D is TRBD1 (5 bases). Trimming took 4 bases from V and 3 from J, leaving 13 bases between them. The CDR3 runs to 15 residues. Germline CDR1 is SGHTA and CDR2 is FQGNSA. The CDR3 nucleotides read TGTGCCAGCAGCTCTCGACAGAGTAACTACAATGAGCAGTTCTTC. As protein: CASSSRQSNYNEQFF.

The chain combines TRBV12-3 or TRBV12-4 with TRBJ2-7, with TRBD2 matching over 9 bases. V shed 10 bases and J 0 bases; nucleotides not matched to a gene: 19. The CDR3 extends over 18 amino acids. The DNA of the CDR3 is TGTGCCATCTGCCCCGGGCGGCTAGCGGGATTAAGCTCCTACGAGCAGTACTTC. Translation: CAICPGRLAGLSSYEQYF.

The sample holds many counts of this clonotype. V gene TRBV5-6 combines with J gene TRBJ2-7; D remains ambiguous. The CDR3 contains 12 residues. The V end lost 1 base, the J end lost 2 bases, and 4 bases lay between the germline ends. Germline CDR1 SGHDT, CDR2 YYEEEE. As DNA, the CDR3 is TGTGCCAGCAGCTTGAGGGCCTACGAGCAGTACTTC. Protein: CASSLRAYEQYF.

Only a few counts were recorded for this clonotype. The rearrangement uses TRBV5-8 and TRBJ2-5; TRBD2 might be the D (6 bases). The CDR3 runs to 16 residues. V was trimmed by 6 bases and J by 2 bases, leaving 20 bases between them. CDR1 and CDR2 from the germline V gene are SGHTS and YDEGEE. CDR3 DNA: TGTGCCAGCAACTTAGTTGGGGGGACCGATCAAGAGACCCAGTACTTC. It is translated as CASNLVGGTDQETQYF.

CDR3 sequence (DNA): TGCAGTGCTAGAGATGACGGGAGGGGGCAAGAGACCCAGTACTTC. It encodes CSARDDGRGQETQYF. The chain carries TRBV20-1 and TRBJ2-5; 8 bases line up with TRBD2. There are 15 residues in the CDR3. The V segment lost 0 bases and the J segment 2 bases; nucleotides outside the gene matches: 5. CDR1 and CDR2 from the germline V gene are DFQATT and SNEGSKA (reference sequence).

V gene TRBV12-3 or TRBV12-4 combines with J gene TRBJ1-1; D not certain. V was trimmed by 4 bases and J by 2 bases, leaving 11 bases between them. The CDR3 extends over 14 amino acids. The CDR3 loop is CASSSARFNTEAFF. CDR3 coding DNA: TGTGCCAGCAGTTCCGCCCGCTTCAACACTGAAGCTTTCTTT.

The rearrangement uses TRBV28 and TRBJ1-3; maybe TRBD1 (5 bases). This CDR3 has 17 amino acids. The V end lost 10 bases, the J end lost 0 bases, and 22 bases lay between the germline ends. CDR1 and CDR2 from the germline V gene are MDHEN and SYDVKM. CDR3 region: CATSLARDGGSGNTIYF. CDR3 coding DNA: TGTGCCACCAGCCTTGCCCGCGATGGGGGCTCTGGAAACACCATATATTTT.

The chain links TRBV5-1 to TRBJ2-1; TRBD2 aligns across 9 bases. CDR1 is SGHRS and CDR2 is YFSETQ in the germline V gene. CDR3 size: 12 residues. J gave up 12 bases and V 3 bases, and 4 bases lay outside the gene matches. Here the CDR3 reads CASSCCGGGQFF. The CDR3 DNA follows: TGCGCCAGCAGCTGTTGCGGGGGGGGGCAGTTCTTC.

This clonotype was observed at least ten times. The chain couples TRBV29-1 to TRBJ2-7; 10 positions agree with TRBD2. The junction had 9 bases not matched to a gene; V was cut back by 1 base and J by 6 bases. From germline, CDR1 is SQVTM and CDR2 ANQGSEA. The CDR3 has 15 residues. The CDR3 is CSVEVSGLASGEQYF. The CDR3 DNA is TGCAGCGTTGAAGTGTCGGGACTAGCGAGTGGCGAGCAGTACTTC.

This clonotype occurred a few times. This chain uses TRBV3-1 with TRBJ2-4; D unresolved. CDR1 and CDR2 (germline): LGHDT, YNNKEL (reference sequence). Trimming shortened V by 3 bases and J by 0 bases, and 15 bases separated the two germline ends. The length of the CDR3 is 17 residues. The CDR3 nucleotides read TGTGCCAGCAGCCAGATAAGGAATTTCTCAGCCAAAAACATTCAGTACTTC. It specifies CASSQIRNFSAKNIQYF.